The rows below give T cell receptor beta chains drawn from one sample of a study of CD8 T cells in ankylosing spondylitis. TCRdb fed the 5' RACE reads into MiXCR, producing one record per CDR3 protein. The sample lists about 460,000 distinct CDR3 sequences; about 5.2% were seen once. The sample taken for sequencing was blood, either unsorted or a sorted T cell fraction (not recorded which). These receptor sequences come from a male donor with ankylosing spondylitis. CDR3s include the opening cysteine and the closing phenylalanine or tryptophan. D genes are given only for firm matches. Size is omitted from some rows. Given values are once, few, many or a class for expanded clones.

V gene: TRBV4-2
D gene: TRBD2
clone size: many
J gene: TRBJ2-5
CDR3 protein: CASSPGQTSGEETQYF
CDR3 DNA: TGTGCCAGCAGCCCAGGCCAGACTAGCGGGGAAGAGACCCAGTACTTC

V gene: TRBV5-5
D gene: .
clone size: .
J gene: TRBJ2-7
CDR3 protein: CASSRGSAGSSYEQYF
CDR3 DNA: TGTGCCAGCAGCCGGGGTAGTGCAGGGAGCTCCTACGAGCAGTACTTC

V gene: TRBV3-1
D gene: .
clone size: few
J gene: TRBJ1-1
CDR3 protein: CASRQPGTPNTEAFF
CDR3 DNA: TGTGCCAGCAGACAGCCGGGGACACCGAACACTGAAGCTTTCTTT

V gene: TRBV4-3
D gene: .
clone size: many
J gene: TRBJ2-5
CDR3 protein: CASSQDIGLETQYF
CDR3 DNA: TGCGCCAGCAGCCAAGATATAGGCCTAGAGACCCAGTACTTC

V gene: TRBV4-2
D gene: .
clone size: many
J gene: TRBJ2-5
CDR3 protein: CASSQLAGETQYF
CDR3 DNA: TGTGCCAGCAGCCAGCTAGCAGGAGAGACCCAGTACTTC

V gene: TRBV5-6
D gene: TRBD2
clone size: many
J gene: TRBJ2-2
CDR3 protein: CASSSAGMQYTGELFF
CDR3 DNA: TGTGCCAGCAGCTCAGCGGGGATGCAGTACACCGGGGAGCTGTTTTTT

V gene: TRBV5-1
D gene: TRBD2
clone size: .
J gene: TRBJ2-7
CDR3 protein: CASSLASGGARSYEQYF
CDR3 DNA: TGCGCCAGCAGCTTGGCCAGCGGGGGGGCCCGGTCCTACGAGCAGTACTTC

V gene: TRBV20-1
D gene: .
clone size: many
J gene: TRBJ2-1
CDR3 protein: CSASKGSPKYNEQFF
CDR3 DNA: TGCAGTGCTAGTAAGGGCAGCCCTAAGTACAATGAGCAGTTCTTC

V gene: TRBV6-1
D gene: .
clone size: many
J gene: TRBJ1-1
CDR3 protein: CASSRGGAGNTEAFF
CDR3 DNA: TGTGCCAGCAGTCGGGGGGGCGCGGGGAACACTGAAGCTTTCTTT

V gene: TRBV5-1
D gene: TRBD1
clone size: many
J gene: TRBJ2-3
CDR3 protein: CASSGLTGLTDTQYF
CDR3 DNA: TGCGCCAGCAGCGGACTGACAGGGCTCACAGATACGCAGTATTTT

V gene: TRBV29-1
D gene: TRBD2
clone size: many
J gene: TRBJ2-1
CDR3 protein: CSVEDSGTSGLNEQFF
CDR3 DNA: TGCAGCGTTGAAGATTCCGGGACTAGCGGTCTCAATGAGCAGTTCTTC

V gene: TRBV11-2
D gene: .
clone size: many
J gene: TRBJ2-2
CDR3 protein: CASSLARDTGELFF
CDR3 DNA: TGTGCCAGCAGCTTAGCAAGGGACACCGGGGAGCTGTTTTTT

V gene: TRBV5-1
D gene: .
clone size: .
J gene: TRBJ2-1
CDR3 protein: CASKVLGSLGEQFF
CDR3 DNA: TGCGCCAGCAAAGTACTCGGGTCCTTGGGTGAGCAGTTCTTC

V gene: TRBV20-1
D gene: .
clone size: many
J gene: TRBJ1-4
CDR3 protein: CSATPPIREKLFF
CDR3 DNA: TGCAGTGCTACACCCCCTATAAGAGAAAAACTGTTTTTT

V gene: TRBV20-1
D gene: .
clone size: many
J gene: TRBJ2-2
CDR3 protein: CSANQLRAGELFF
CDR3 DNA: TGCAGTGCGAACCAACTCCGGGCCGGGGAGCTGTTTTTT

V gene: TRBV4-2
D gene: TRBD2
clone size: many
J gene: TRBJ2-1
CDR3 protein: CASSQELRLAVNEQFF
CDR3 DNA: TGTGCCAGCAGCCAAGAACTGCGACTAGCGGTCAATGAGCAGTTCTTC

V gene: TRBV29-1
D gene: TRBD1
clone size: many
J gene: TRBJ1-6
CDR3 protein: CSVGDRVSPLHF
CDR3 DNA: TGCAGCGTTGGAGACAGGGTTTCACCCCTCCACTTT

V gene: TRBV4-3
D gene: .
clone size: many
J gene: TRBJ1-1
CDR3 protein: CASSQDAQGGGTEAFF
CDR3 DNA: TGCGCCAGCAGCCAAGATGCCCAGGGTGGAGGGACTGAAGCTTTCTTT

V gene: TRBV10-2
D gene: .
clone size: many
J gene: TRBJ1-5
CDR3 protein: CASSESRHLKNQPQHF
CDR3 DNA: TGCGCCAGCAGTGAGTCGAGGCACTTAAAAAATCAGCCCCAGCATTTT

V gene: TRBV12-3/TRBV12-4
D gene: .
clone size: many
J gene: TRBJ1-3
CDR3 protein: CASRARVSGNTIYF
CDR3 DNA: TGTGCCAGCAGAGCCAGGGTATCTGGAAACACCATATATTTT

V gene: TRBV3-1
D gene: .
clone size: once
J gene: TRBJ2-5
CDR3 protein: CASSQFRQETQYF
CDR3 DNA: TGTGCCAGCAGCCAGTTCCGTCAAGAGACCCAGTACTTC

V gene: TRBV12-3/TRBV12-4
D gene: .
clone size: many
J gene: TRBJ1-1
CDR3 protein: CASSLLLSGAFF
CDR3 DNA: TGTGCCAGCAGTTTACTCCTTTCAGGCGCTTTCTTT

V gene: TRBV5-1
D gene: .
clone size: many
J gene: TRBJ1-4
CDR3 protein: CASSLGSSGEKLFF
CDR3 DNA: TGCGCCAGCAGCCTCGGGAGCTCAGGAGAAAAACTGTTTTTT

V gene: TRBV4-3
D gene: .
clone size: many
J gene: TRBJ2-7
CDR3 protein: CASSQRTEAGEQYF
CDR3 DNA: TGCGCCAGCAGCCAACGGACAGAAGCCGGTGAGCAGTACTTC

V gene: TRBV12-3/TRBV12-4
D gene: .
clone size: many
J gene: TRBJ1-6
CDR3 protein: CASSSGRPAGYNSPLHF
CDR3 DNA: TGTGCCAGCAGTTCCGGGCGGCCCGCGGGGTATAATTCACCCCTCCACTTT

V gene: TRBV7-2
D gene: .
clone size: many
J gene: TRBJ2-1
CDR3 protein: CASSLTRENEQFF
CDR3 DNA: TGTGCCAGCAGCTTGACGAGGGAGAATGAGCAGTTCTTC

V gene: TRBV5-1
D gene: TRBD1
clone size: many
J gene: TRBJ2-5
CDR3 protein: CASSRDRVQETQYF
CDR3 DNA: TGCGCCAGCAGCCGGGACAGGGTCCAAGAGACCCAGTACTTC

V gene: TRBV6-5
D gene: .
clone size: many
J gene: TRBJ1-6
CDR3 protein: CASSLDGWNSPLHF
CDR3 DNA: TGTGCCAGCAGCTTAGACGGATGGAATTCACCCCTCCACTTT

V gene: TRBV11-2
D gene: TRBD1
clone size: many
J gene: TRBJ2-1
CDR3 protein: CASSPRQGRFHEQFF
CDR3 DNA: TGTGCCAGCAGCCCAAGACAGGGTCGCTTCCATGAGCAGTTCTTC

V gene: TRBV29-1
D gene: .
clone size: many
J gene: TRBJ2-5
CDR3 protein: CSVGWVRETQYF
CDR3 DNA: TGCAGCGTCGGTTGGGTTAGGGAGACCCAGTACTTC